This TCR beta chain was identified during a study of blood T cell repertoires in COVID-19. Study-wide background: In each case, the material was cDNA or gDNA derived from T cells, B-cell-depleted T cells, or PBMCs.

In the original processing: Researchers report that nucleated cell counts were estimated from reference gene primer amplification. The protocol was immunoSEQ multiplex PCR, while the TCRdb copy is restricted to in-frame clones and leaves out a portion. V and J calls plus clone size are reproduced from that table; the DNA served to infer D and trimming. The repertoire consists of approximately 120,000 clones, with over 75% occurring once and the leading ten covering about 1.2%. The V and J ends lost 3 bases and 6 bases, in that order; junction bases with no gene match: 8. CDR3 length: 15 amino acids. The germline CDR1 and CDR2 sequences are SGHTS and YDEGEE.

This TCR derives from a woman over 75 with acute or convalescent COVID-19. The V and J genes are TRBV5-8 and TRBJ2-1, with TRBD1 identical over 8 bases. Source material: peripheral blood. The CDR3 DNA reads TGTGCCAGCAGCTCGGACAGGGTTTATAGCAATGAGCAGTTCTTC. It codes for CASSSDRVYSNEQFF.